The 14 T cell receptor beta chains below were found in one sample sequenced in a study of blood T cell repertoires in COVID-19. Sequencing was performed with immunoSEQ multiplex PCR; in TCRdb, only in-frame clones are kept and a portion is missing. The data hold about 220,000 clones, with nearly 90% observed a single time. Sequencing input: PBMCs or T cells enriched from blood (not recorded which). The receptors were gathered from a man aged 25 to 40 who had been exposed to COVID-19.

The CDR3 region is CASSSQPTGGEKLFF. CDR3 sequence (DNA): TGCGCCAGCAGCTCACAACCTACAGGGGGGGAAAAACTGTTTTTT. The chain uses TRBV4-3 and TRBJ1-4; the match to TRBD1 covers 8 bases. CDR1 is LGHNA and CDR2 is YSLEER in the germline V gene. The CDR3 covers 15 residues. Germline trimming cut 5 bases from V and 8 bases from J; bases unmatched to any gene: 10.

This chain connects TRBV5-4 to TRBJ2-5; D unclear. This CDR3 contains 14 residues. Trimming took 4 bases from V and 5 from J, leaving 15 bases between them. CDR1 is SGHNT and CDR2 is YYREEE in the germline V gene (reference sequence). The CDR3 sequence: CASSPSTLRETQYF. In DNA form, the CDR3 reads TGTGCCAGCAGCCCCTCAACTCTCCGGGAGACCCAGTACTTC.

The V call is TRBV5-1, the J call TRBJ2-7; 15 bases fit TRBD2. The CDR3 consists of 17 residues. Trimming at V came to 4 bases and at J to 4 bases, leaving 9 bases not matched to a gene. Germline CDR1 and CDR2: SGHRS and YFSETQ. This CDR3 reads CASSGSGLAGGLYEQYF. The DNA for the CDR3 is TGCGCCAGCAGCGGCTCGGGACTAGCGGGGGGCCTATACGAGCAGTACTTC. The full variable domain, with the rest looked up from reference TRBV5-1 and TRBJ2-7, is KAGVTQTPRYLIKTRGQQVTLSCSPISGHRSVSWYQQTPGQGLQFLFEYFSETQRNKGNFPGRFSGRQFSNSRSEMNVSTLELGDSALYLCASSGSGLAGGLYEQYFGPGTRLTVT.

The chain recombines TRBV15 with TRBJ2-3; D not resolved. This CDR3 comprises 17 residues. The germline gives CDR1 LNHNV, CDR2 YYDKDF (reference sequence). Deletions cut 0 bases from V and 6 bases from J, with 19 bases between. As DNA, the CDR3 is TGTGCCACCAGCAGAGATGCTGGGCGTATCGTCGCGGATACGCAGTATTTT. Protein product: CATSRDAGRIVADTQYF.

The V and J genes are TRBV2 and TRBJ2-7, with 8 bases matching TRBD2. The CDR3 contains 15 residues. The V and J ends lost 5 bases and 5 bases, in that order; junction bases with no gene match: 11. Germline assignment: CDR1 SNHLY and CDR2 FYNNEI. CDR3 sequence reads: CASSSLAGAINEQYF. The CDR3 nucleotides read TGTGCCAGCAGTTCGCTAGCGGGTGCAATTAACGAGCAGTACTTC.

The chain links TRBV10-3 to TRBJ2-1, with 7 bases that match TRBD2. The germline gives CDR1 ENHRY, CDR2 SYGVKD. This CDR3 is 16 amino acids long. J was trimmed by 7 bases and V by 5 bases; bases with no gene match: 14. DNA for the CDR3: TGTGCCATCAGTTACTCTACGGGGGGTTTAGTTAATGAGCAGTTCTTC. This sequence encodes CAISYSTGGLVNEQFF.

V gene TRBV11-3 combines with J gene TRBJ2-3; 11 bases are shared with TRBD2. The CDR3 consists of 16 residues. Germline-derived CDR1 and CDR2 are SGHNT and YENEEA. V shed 4 bases, J shed 2 bases, and the junction held 5 bases outside the gene matches. CDR3 loop: CASSSGTSGYTDTQYF. The CDR3 bases are TGTGCCAGCAGCTCGGGGACTAGCGGATACACAGATACGCAGTATTTT.

The chain has TRBV5-5 and TRBJ1-2; D might be TRBD1 (5 bases). CDR1 is SGHKS and CDR2 is YYEKEE in the germline V gene (reference sequence). The CDR3 has 15 amino acids. Deletions cut 0 bases from V and 3 bases from J, with 12 bases between. CDR3 loop: CASSLGGVTDYGYTF. CDR3 bases: TGTGCCAGCAGCTTGGGGGGCGTAACCGACTATGGCTACACCTTC.

This chain joins TRBV19 and TRBJ2-3, with D tentatively TRBD1 (5 bases). The CDR3 sequence is 14 residues long. Trimming stripped 4 bases from V and 5 bases from J, with 13 bases between. Germline V gene lookup returns CDR1 LNHDA and CDR2 SQIVND (reference sequence). CDR3: CASSTTDSRDTQYF. The CDR3 DNA sequence: TGTGCCAGTAGTACGACTGACAGTCGAGATACGCAGTATTTT.

This sequence joins TRBV11-2 and TRBJ2-2; TRBD2 might be the D (6 bases). V shed 6 bases and J shed 6 bases, with 20 bases lying between them. The CDR3 length is 16 residues. Germline loops: CDR1 SGHAT, CDR2 FQNNGV. DNA of the CDR3: TGTGCCAGCAGTTCGTCCGGGAGCAGGGAGGCCGGGGAGCTGTTTTTT. It yields the protein CASSSSGSREAGELFF.

CDR3 protein: CASNQGPGELFF. The CDR3 region has the DNA TGTGCCAGCAACCAGGGCCCCGGGGAGCTGTTTTTT. The chain has TRBV7-2 and TRBJ2-2; D may be TRBD1 (5 bases). In germline, CDR1 is SGHTA, CDR2 FQGNSA. Trimming took 7 bases from V and 6 from J, leaving 9 bases between them. The CDR3 runs to 12 residues.

V gene TRBV10-3 combines with J gene TRBJ2-2, with 10 bases matching TRBD1. The CDR3 totals 15 residues. The germline gives CDR1 ENHRY, CDR2 SYGVKD. The V gene end was trimmed by 8 bases and the J gene end by 5 bases; junction bases not matched to a gene: 8. CDR3: CAISRDRGRTGELFF. Here the CDR3 DNA reads TGTGCCATCTCGAGGGACAGGGGCCGGACCGGGGAGCTGTTTTTT.

The chain combines TRBV5-5 with TRBJ2-1, with D perhaps TRBD2 (7 bases). Germline CDR1 SGHKS, CDR2 YYEKEE (reference sequence). The germline V and J ends were trimmed by 4 bases and 6 bases, with 17 bases remaining between them. CDR3 length: 15 residues. The CDR3 protein is CASSAGHGGSNEQFF. CDR3 DNA sequence: TGTGCCAGCAGCGCGGGACACGGGGGGTCCAATGAGCAGTTCTTC. The full variable domain, with the rest looked up from reference TRBV5-5 and TRBJ2-1, is DAGVTQSPTHLIKTRGQQVTLRCSPISGHKSVSWYQQVLGQGPQFIFQYYEKEERGRGNFPDRFSARQFPNYSSELNVNALLLGDSALYLCASSAGHGGSNEQFFGPGTRLTVL.

This chain joins TRBV19 and TRBJ1-2, with 7 bases identical to TRBD1. There are 15 residues in the CDR3. Trimming at V came to 4 bases and at J to 0 bases, leaving 5 bases not matched to a gene. In germline, CDR1 is LNHDA, CDR2 SQIVND (reference sequence). The CDR3 DNA is TGTGCCAGTAGTACTATGACAGGGCCTAACTATGGCTACACCTTC. Amino acids: CASSTMTGPNYGYTF.